The 23 T cell receptor beta chains below were found in one sample sequenced in a study of cytotoxic CD8 clonotypes in ibrutinib-treated CLL. Assay: immunoSEQ multiplex PCR; the TCRdb copy retains only in-frame clones and omits some. The table has some 200,000 clones, about four fifths seen once; the top ten hold roughly 10%. The sequenced sample was PBMCs, obtained after 12 months of ibrutinib treatment. The receptors originated from a human donor with chronic lymphocytic leukemia.

This chain connects TRBV28 to TRBJ1-1, with D possibly TRBD1 on 6 matching bases. The CDR3 is 14 residues long. Trimming left V 4 bases short and J 5 bases short, with 14 bases between. Germline CDR1 MDHEN, CDR2 SYDVKM. The CDR3 region has the DNA TGTGCCAGCAGTTCTAGCTCGGGGGCGACTGAAGCTTTCTTT. Its protein is CASSSSSGATEAFF.

The V gene is TRBV7-3, the J gene TRBJ2-5, with D uncertain. Germline loops: CDR1 SGHTA, CDR2 FQGTGA. Trimming removed 5 bases at V and 1 base at J, with 8 bases between. The CDR3 sequence is 13 residues long. CDR3 protein: CASSPTFQETQYF. In nucleotides, the CDR3 is TGTGCCAGCAGCCCGACTTTCCAAGAGACCCAGTACTTC.

The chain joins TRBV7-6 to TRBJ2-1; a weak D match, TRBD1 (6 bases). Trimming took off 3 bases at V and 0 bases at J, with 12 bases between the two ends. The CDR3 covers 16 residues. Per the germline V gene, CDR1 is SGHVS and CDR2 is FNYEAQ. The CDR3 sequence: CASSFTGQSSYNEQFF. In nucleotides, the CDR3 is TGTGCCAGCAGCTTTACGGGACAAAGCTCCTACAATGAGCAGTTCTTC.

This rearrangement joins TRBV27 to TRBJ2-1, with TRBD1 matching 7 bases. V lost 2 bases and J lost 7; bases outside the gene matches: 8. The germline CDR1 and CDR2 sequences are MNHEY and SMNVEV (reference sequence). This CDR3 has 15 amino acids. The CDR3 loop reads CASSLEGAWGNEQFF. The CDR3 DNA follows: TGTGCCAGCAGTTTAGAGGGGGCCTGGGGGAATGAGCAGTTCTTC.

The rearrangement joins TRBV19 to TRBJ2-1; D assignment may be TRBD1 or TRBD2 (5 bases each). CDR1 is LNHDA and CDR2 is SQIVND in the germline V gene (reference sequence). The CDR3 sequence is 14 residues long. Trimming left V 7 bases short and J 6 bases short, with 16 bases between. This chain's CDR3 is CASTTGDVVNEQFF. Here the CDR3 DNA reads TGTGCCAGTACGACCGGGGACGTGGTCAATGAGCAGTTCTTC. Using reference TRBV19 and TRBJ2-1 for the parts outside the CDR3, the full variable domain is DGGITQSPKYLFRKEGQNVTLSCEQNLNHDAMYWYRQDPGQGLRLIYYSQIVNDFQKGDIAEGYSVSREKKESFPLTVTSAQKNPTAFYLCASTTGDVVNEQFFGPGTRLTVL.

The CDR3 sequence: CASSQAARESFHEQYF. As DNA, the CDR3 is TGCGCCAGCAGCCAAGCGGCACGGGAGTCTTTCCACGAGCAGTACTTC. The chain carries TRBV4-1 and TRBJ2-7; possibly TRBD2 for D (6 bases). CDR1 and CDR2 (germline): MGHRA, YSYEKL. The length of the CDR3 is 16 residues. V was cut by 1 base and J by 5 bases, with 18 bases left in between.

The V gene is TRBV28, the J gene TRBJ2-5, with 8 positions matching TRBD1. The CDR3 has 17 residues. The germline V gene has CDR1 MDHEN and CDR2 SYDVKM. V was pared by 4 bases and J by 4 bases, with 14 bases of the junction left unmatched. As DNA, the CDR3 is TGTGCCAGCAGTTCATTGAGGGACAGGTCTGGGTTAGAGACCCAGTACTTC. This codes for CASSSLRDRSGLETQYF. Full variable domain (outside the CDR3, taken from reference TRBV28 and TRBJ2-5): DVKVTQSSRYLVKRTGEKVFLECVQDMDHENMFWYRQDPGLGLRLIYFSYDVKMKEKGDIPEGYSVSREKKERFSLILESASTNQTSMYLCASSSLRDRSGLETQYFGPGTRLLVL.

The chain links TRBV18 to TRBJ2-6; 7 bases fit TRBD1. CDR3 length equals 19 residues. In germline, CDR1 is KGHSH, CDR2 LQKENI. V shed 2 bases, J shed 0 bases, and the junction held 10 bases outside the gene matches. CDR3 nucleotide sequence: TGTGCCAGCTCACCAAACCCGACAGGGACACTCTCTGGGGCCAACGTCCTGACTTTC. It is translated as CASSPNPTGTLSGANVLTF.

The chain carries TRBV19 and TRBJ2-2; D is ambiguous. The CDR3 sequence is 11 residues long. The germline gives CDR1 LNHDA, CDR2 SQIVND (reference sequence). Trimming removed 8 bases from V and 6 bases from J, with 7 bases in between. The chain's CDR3 is CASQSSGELFF. The CDR3 bases are TGTGCCAGTCAGTCGTCCGGGGAGCTGTTTTTT.

The genes are TRBV30 and TRBJ1-5; 10 nucleotides agree with TRBD1. Germline CDR1 is GTSNPN and CDR2 is SVGIG (reference sequence). V trimming: 1 base; J trimming: 7 bases; junction bases outside the gene matches: 7. This CDR3 is 15 amino acids long. The CDR3 nucleotides are TGTGCCTGGAGTGGGGGACAGGGGTTTTGGCAGCCCCAGCATTTT. Amino acids: CAWSGGQGFWQPQHF.

CDR3 sequence: CASSLPRDSYNEQFF. DNA of the CDR3: TGCGCCAGCAGCTTGCCCAGGGACTCCTACAATGAGCAGTTCTTC. This chain connects TRBV5-1 to TRBJ2-1; D is possibly TRBD1 (5 bases). Trimming left V 1 base short and J 0 bases short, with 8 bases between. The CDR3 sequence is 15 residues long. The V gene's germline CDR1 is SGHRS and CDR2 YFSETQ. Combining the CDR3 with reference TRBV5-1 and TRBJ2-1 gives the whole variable domain KAGVTQTPRYLIKTRGQQVTLSCSPISGHRSVSWYQQTPGQGLQFLFEYFSETQRNKGNFPGRFSGRQFSNSRSEMNVSTLELGDSALYLCASSLPRDSYNEQFFGPGTRLTVL.

The gene calls are TRBV7-9 and TRBJ2-7; D is unresolved. This CDR3 region has 11 residues. Germline CDR1 is SEHNR and CDR2 is FQNEAQ (reference sequence). The V end was cut by 5 bases, the J end by 7 bases, with 9 bases between. Written as DNA, the CDR3 is TGTGCCAGCAGCCCCGGAAGGGAGCAGTACTTC. Amino acids: CASSPGREQYF.

J is TRBJ2-1 and V is TRBV9, with 8 positions matching TRBD2. V lost 3 bases, J lost 15 bases, and 8 bases stayed unmatched. The CDR3 sequence is 12 residues long. Looked up from germline, CDR1 is SGDLS and CDR2 is YYNGEE. CDR3: CASSEYSGTLFF. As DNA, the CDR3 is TGTGCCAGCAGCGAGTATAGCGGGACACTGTTCTTC.

This chain connects TRBV30 to TRBJ2-7; maybe TRBD2 (6 bases). Germline V CDR1 and CDR2: GTSNPN, SVGIG (reference sequence). This CDR3 has 12 amino acids. Trimming cost V 5 bases and J 5 bases, with 13 bases left between them. CDR3 in DNA: TGTGCCTGGGGGGGGTTAATCAACGAGCAGTACTTC. Its translation is CAWGGLINEQYF.

The chain employs TRBV4-1 and TRBJ1-5; tentatively, D is TRBD1 (5 bases). Trimming stripped 1 base from V and 6 bases from J, with 13 bases between. The CDR3 loop spans 15 amino acids. Looked up from germline, CDR1 is MGHRA and CDR2 is YSYEKL. DNA of the CDR3: TGCGCCAGCAGCCAAGGTCTGGGGGTGAGTCAGCCCCAGCATTTT. Its translation is CASSQGLGVSQPQHF.

This clone was found a few times. The V call is TRBV4-1, the J call TRBJ1-2; D is uncertain. CDR1 and CDR2 from the germline V gene are MGHRA and YSYEKL. CDR3 length: 14 residues. V was shortened by 0 bases and J by 6 bases, with 11 bases between the two germline ends. This chain's CDR3 is CASSQELRVHGYTF. CDR3 nucleotides: TGCGCCAGCAGCCAAGAGCTGAGGGTCCATGGCTACACCTTC.

CDR3 residues: CASSLLTGWGGEAFF. The DNA for the CDR3 is TGTGCCAGCAGCTTGTTAACGGGCTGGGGGGGAGAAGCTTTCTTT. V and J are TRBV5-6 and TRBJ1-1; possibly TRBD1 for D (5 bases). The V gene lost 1 base and the J gene lost 8 bases, with 18 bases spanning the gap. Germline-derived CDR1 and CDR2 are SGHDT and YYEEEE. The CDR3 is made up of 15 amino acids.

This chain uses TRBV7-9 with TRBJ1-1, with D unclear. Germline CDR1 reads SEHNR; CDR2 reads FQNEAQ (reference sequence). V was trimmed by 5 bases and J by 5 bases, leaving 12 bases between them. The CDR3 loop spans 13 amino acids. The CDR3 DNA follows: TGTGCCAGCAGCCGTCTACGACGGACTGAAGCTTTCTTT. It encodes CASSRLRRTEAFF. Based on the CDR3 plus reference TRBV7-9 and TRBJ1-1, the full variable domain is DTGVSQNPRHKITKRGQNVTFRCDPISEHNRLYWYRQTLGQGPEFLTYFQNEAQLEKSRLLSDRFSAERPKGSFSTLEIQRTEQGDSAMYLCASSRLRRTEAFFGQGTRLTVV.

The chain recombines TRBV6-5 with TRBJ2-7, with D perhaps TRBD2 (5 bases). CDR3 length: 14 residues. V shed 6 bases and J shed 4 bases, with 16 bases lying between them. CDR1 and CDR2 (germline): MNHEY, SVGAGI. CDR3 residues: CASSHGVGRYEQYF. DNA for the CDR3: TGTGCCAGCAGCCACGGGGTGGGCCGGTACGAGCAGTACTTC.

Of note for this clone: Other DNA sequences in the same sample also yield this CDR3. The chain couples TRBV10-3 to TRBJ2-5; D remains unclear. The germline CDR1 and CDR2 sequences are ENHRY and SYGVKD. The CDR3 totals 11 residues. The V gene lost 6 bases and the J gene lost 4 bases, with 6 bases spanning the gap. The CDR3 DNA reads TGTGCCATCAGCGAGCGAGAGACCCAGTACTTC. This encodes CAISERETQYF.

The genes are TRBV30 and TRBJ1-5, with a possible D match to TRBD1 (5 bases). Germline CDR1 reads GTSNPN; CDR2 reads SVGIG (reference sequence). V lost 2 bases to trimming and J lost 5 bases, with 10 bases between them. The CDR3 length is 13 residues. The CDR3 sequence: CAWSRQGYQPQHF. As DNA, the CDR3 is TGTGCCTGGAGTAGGCAGGGCTATCAGCCCCAGCATTTT.

The chain has TRBV5-8 and TRBJ1-4; 7 bases are shared with TRBD1. The germline V gene encodes CDR1 SGHTS and CDR2 YDEGEE. The CDR3 sequence is 15 residues long. V was clipped by 2 bases and J by 10 bases; unmatched bases: 11. CDR3 sequence reads: CASSFGTDEFGKLFF. The CDR3 nucleotides are TGTGCCAGCAGCTTTGGGACAGATGAATTCGGAAAACTGTTTTTT.

In the case of this clone: The same CDR3 arises from other DNA sequences in this sample as well. The chain has TRBV20-1 and TRBJ1-1; weak D call: TRBD1 (5 bases). There are 11 residues in the CDR3. Between the trimmed V and J ends, which lost 2 bases and 6 bases, there was a span of 7 bases. The germline V gene has CDR1 DFQATT and CDR2 SNEGSKA (reference sequence). The CDR3 nucleotides are TGCAGTGCTAGAATCAGGGCTGAAGCTTTCTTT. Translating gives CSARIRAEAFF.